A selection of T cell receptor beta chains follows, all from one sample in a study of shared clonotypes between healthy human individuals. Sequencing used immunoSEQ multiplex PCR; TCRdb keeps in-frame clones, though not all of them. The sample holds over a million clones, around 82% seen once. Sequenced material: memory CD4+ T cells from PBMCs. Source of these receptors: a young man in good health. Some clones in this sample may be carry-over from other donors' samples. CDR3s include the opening cysteine and the closing phenylalanine or tryptophan. D genes are given only for firm matches. Clone size, where shown, is once, few, many, or a class for clones that have expanded.

d_call,v_call,clone_size,j_call,cdr3_aa,cdr3_nt
.,TRBV11-2,.,TRBJ2-2,CASSFTPTGSAGELFF,TGTGCCAGCAGCTTCACACCAACAGGGTCGGCCGGGGAGCTGTTTTTT
.,TRBV28,few,TRBJ2-4,CASSTGTLGDIQYF,TGTGCCAGCAGTACCGGGACTCTGGGGGACATTCAGTACTTC
.,TRBV6-6,.,TRBJ2-7,CASSYPGVKGGYEQYF,TGTGCCAGCAGTTATCCTGGGGTGAAGGGGGGCTACGAGCAGTACTTC
TRBD1,TRBV11-3,.,TRBJ2-3,CASRAGTGADTQYF,TGTGCCAGCAGGGCCGGGACAGGGGCAGATACGCAGTATTTT
.,TRBV6-5,.,TRBJ1-1,CASGSTGILDTEAFF,TGTGCCAGCGGGTCAACAGGGATCTTGGACACTGAAGCTTTCTTT
.,TRBV7-6,.,TRBJ1-5,CASSSRDEGNQPQHF,TGTGCCAGCAGCTCCAGAGACGAGGGGAATCAGCCCCAGCATTTT
.,TRBV28,.,TRBJ2-7,CASGLGGNEQYF,TGTGCCAGCGGCCTCGGGGGAAACGAGCAGTACTTC
.,TRBV19,.,TRBJ1-5,CASKDRDQPQHF,TGTGCCAGTAAGGATCGGGATCAGCCCCAGCATTTT
TRBD2,TRBV29-1,.,TRBJ2-1,CSVPTPLGLARSYNEQFF,TGCAGCGTACCCACTCCCCTCGGACTAGCTAGGTCCTACAATGAGCAGTTCTTC
TRBD2,TRBV11-3,.,TRBJ2-2,CASSLDRGVSGELFF,TGTGCCAGCAGCTTAGATCGGGGGGTCTCAGGGGAGCTGTTTTTT
.,TRBV6-1,few,TRBJ1-4,CASSVQSQKLFF,TGTGCCAGCAGTGTACAGAGTCAAAAACTGTTTTTT
TRBD2,TRBV7-9,once,TRBJ2-5,CASSAGLAEETQYF,TGTGCCAGCAGCGCGGGACTAGCGGAGGAGACCCAGTACTTC
.,TRBV2,.,TRBJ1-4,CASTPNEKLFF,TGTGCCAGCACCCCTAATGAAAAACTGTTTTTT
.,TRBV25-1,.,TRBJ1-4,CASSDWGEKLFF,TGTGCCAGCAGTGATTGGGGTGAAAAACTGTTTTTT
TRBD2,TRBV7-2,.,TRBJ2-1,CASSRWTSTYNEQFF,TGTGCCAGCAGCCGCTGGACTAGCACCTACAATGAGCAGTTCTTC
TRBD2,TRBV5-1,.,TRBJ2-7,CASSPKPGLAGGSTYEQYF,TGCGCCAGCAGCCCAAAACCGGGACTAGCGGGAGGTTCCACCTACGAGCAGTACTTC
TRBD1,TRBV7-3,.,TRBJ2-4,CASSPQDRTIQYF,TGTGCCAGCAGCCCCCAGGACAGGACTATTCAGTACTTC
.,TRBV6-5,.,TRBJ2-7,CASRTSETYEQYF,TGTGCCAGCCGGACGAGCGAGACCTACGAGCAGTACTTC
.,TRBV28,.,TRBJ1-3,CASSPGTRLWIRTIYF,TGTGCCAGCAGTCCAGGGACCCGGCTCTGGATACGCACCATATATTTT
.,TRBV27,.,TRBJ2-6,CASSLPSSGPPSGANVLTF,TGTGCCAGCAGTTTACCCTCTTCAGGACCCCCCTCTGGGGCCAACGTCCTGACTTTC
TRBD2,TRBV9,few,TRBJ2-3,CASSAGTRADTQYF,TGTGCCAGCAGCGCCGGGACTAGAGCAGATACGCAGTATTTT
.,TRBV7-9,.,TRBJ1-3,CASSLEGYTIYF,TGTGCCAGCAGCTTAGAGGGCTACACCATATATTTT
.,TRBV7-9,.,TRBJ2-6,CASSLNSGANVLTF,TGTGCCAGCAGCTTAAACTCTGGGGCCAACGTCCTGACTTTC
.,TRBV5-1,once,TRBJ1-5,CASSLGTALNQPQHF,TGCGCCAGCAGCTTAGGAACAGCCCTCAATCAGCCCCAGCATTTT
TRBD2,TRBV7-2,.,TRBJ2-3,CASSLIPSGEDTQYF,TGTGCCAGCAGCTTAATCCCTAGCGGAGAAGATACGCAGTATTTT
.,TRBV28,few,TRBJ1-5,CASSLGGSNQPQHF,TGTGCCAGCAGTTTAGGAGGGAGCAATCAGCCCCAGCATTTT
TRBD2,TRBV5-1,.,TRBJ2-2,CASSLALAGGTGELFF,TGCGCCAGCAGCCTCGCTCTAGCGGGAGGCACCGGGGAGCTGTTTTTT
TRBD1,TRBV28,few,TRBJ1-2,CASSLGTGGGYTF,TGTGCCAGCAGTTTGGGGACAGGGGGAGGCTACACCTTC